This T cell receptor beta chain was profiled in a study of T-cell reconstitution after alpha-beta-depleted transplantation in children. This clonotype was picked up a small number of times. The CDR3 length is 16 residues. J lost 2 bases, V lost 2 bases, and 4 bases had no gene match. Per the germline V gene, CDR1 is MNHEY and CDR2 is SVGEGT. It was with unique molecular identifiers that the TCRbeta library was prepared. TCRdb processed the PCR reads anew with MiXCR; each CDR3 protein has one entry. The sample shows 640,000 or so distinct CDR3 sequences, approximately 17% of them seen only once. This specimen consisted of PBMCs from the stem cell graft donor, obtained from the stem cell graft. The chain is built from TRBV6-2 or TRBV6-3 and TRBJ2-4; 9 bases are a match to TRBD1. This sequence was found in a human donor who donated a stem cell graft to a child with acute myeloid leukemia. The CDR3 DNA reads TGTGCCAGCAGTTACGGGACAGGGACCTCCAAAAACATTCAGTACTTC. Encoded protein: CASSYGTGTSKNIQYF.